Below are 12 T cell receptor beta chains sequenced from a single sample in a study of OX40 agonist ivuxolimab in advanced cancers. Data came from immunoSEQ multiplex PCR; TCRdb stores just in-frame clones and leaves some out. This sample carries around 15,000 clones, 77% of them seen once, and the ten largest clones take roughly 12%. Source: CD4+ or CD8+ T cells sorted from blood, taken in a trial of the OX40 agonist ivuxolimab. The receptors derive from an adult with an advanced solid tumor such as melanoma, head and neck, liver or kidney cancer.

This clone appeared once. The chain employs TRBV5-6 and TRBJ2-7; D remains unclear. From germline, CDR1 is SGHDT and CDR2 YYEEEE. The CDR3 contains 14 residues. V was shortened by 4 bases and J by 2 bases, with 13 bases between the two germline ends. Here the CDR3 reads CASSTPWVAYEQYF. Written as DNA, the CDR3 is TGTGCCAGCAGCACCCCGTGGGTAGCCTACGAGCAGTACTTC.

This rearrangement joins TRBV2 to TRBJ1-3; no clear D gene. With 4 bases removed from V and 0 bases from J, the gap between germline ends came to 19 bases. Germline V lookup: CDR1 SNHLY, CDR2 FYNNEI. CDR3 size: 18 residues. CDR3: CASSGEGTELFSGNTIYF. CDR3 bases: TGTGCCAGCAGTGGAGAGGGAACAGAATTGTTCTCTGGAAACACCATATATTTT.

This chain connects TRBV4-3 to TRBJ2-3, with 10 bases that match TRBD2. This CDR3 region has 16 residues. Germline-derived CDR1 and CDR2 are LGHNA and YSLEER. The V gene end was trimmed by 4 bases and the J gene end by 0 bases; junction bases not matched to a gene: 4. CDR3 coding DNA: TGCGCCAGCAGCCCTCAGCGGGGGGGAAGCACAGATACGCAGTATTTT. This gives the protein CASSPQRGGSTDTQYF.

This sequence joins TRBV10-3 and TRBJ1-4, with D perhaps matching TRBD1 (5 bases). The V gene lost 0 bases and the J gene lost 7 bases, with 12 bases spanning the gap. Germline CDR1 reads ENHRY; CDR2 reads SYGVKD. This CDR3 contains 15 residues. Here the CDR3 DNA reads TGTGCCATCAGTGAGTCGAACGGGGGGGTTGAAAAACTGTTTTTT. It specifies CAISESNGGVEKLFF.

This chain links TRBV7-9 with TRBJ2-1; possibly TRBD1 for D (5 bases). Trimming removed 5 bases from V and 7 bases from J, with 9 bases in between. CDR1 is SEHNR and CDR2 is FQNEAQ in the germline V gene (reference sequence). The CDR3 runs 12 residues. The CDR3, as DNA: TGTGCCAGCAGCCGTAGGGGAAATGAGCAGTTCTTC. Its translation is CASSRRGNEQFF. The entire variable domain, with the rest obtained from reference TRBV7-9 and TRBJ2-1, is as follows: DTGVSQNPRHKITKRGQNVTFRCDPISEHNRLYWYRQTLGQGPEFLTYFQNEAQLEKSRLLSDRFSAERPKGSFSTLEIQRTEQGDSAMYLCASSRRGNEQFFGPGTRLTVL.

CDR3 nucleotides: TGTGCCAGCAGCTTGGTGCCTCCAAATGAGCAGTTCTTC. Amino acids: CASSLVPPNEQFF. This rearrangement joins TRBV5-4 to TRBJ2-1; D not certain. Trimming took 0 bases from V and 7 from J, leaving 8 bases between them. CDR3 size: 13 residues. Germline values: CDR1 SGHNT, CDR2 YYREEE (reference sequence).

The J gene is TRBJ2-1, the V gene TRBV4-1; 7 nucleotides agree with TRBD2. Germline CDR1 reads MGHRA; CDR2 reads YSYEKL. The CDR3 contains 16 residues. J lost 5 bases, V lost 4 bases, and 11 bases had no gene match. The CDR3, as DNA: TGCGCCAGCAGCCTATATATAGCGGGCGGGGACAATGAGCAGTTCTTC. It is translated as CASSLYIAGGDNEQFF.

This clone has only one observation. The chain has TRBV7-9 and TRBJ1-2, with unresolved D. Germline loops: CDR1 SEHNR, CDR2 FQNEAQ (reference sequence). The CDR3 is 13 residues long. V dropped 1 base and J dropped 2 bases, with 5 bases sitting between them. CDR3 loop: CASSLDGNYGYTF. CDR3 DNA sequence: TGTGCCAGCAGCTTAGATGGCAACTATGGCTACACCTTC.

This chain uses TRBV4-1 with TRBJ1-1; 8 nucleotides align to TRBD1. Germline V lookup: CDR1 MGHRA, CDR2 YSYEKL. J was trimmed by 0 bases and V by 5 bases; bases with no gene match: 5. The length of the CDR3 is 15 residues. For the CDR3, the DNA is TGCGCCAGCAGCTACGACAGGGGCCTGAACACTGAAGCTTTCTTT. Protein: CASSYDRGLNTEAFF.

J is TRBJ2-3 and V is TRBV5-6, with 9 bases lining up with TRBD1. The ends lost 2 bases at V and 6 bases at J; junction bases unmatched: 7. The CDR3 consists of 15 residues. Germline CDR1 and CDR2: SGHDT and YYEEEE. Here the CDR3 reads CASSFRDRDRDTQYF. Here the CDR3 DNA reads TGTGCCAGCAGCTTCCGGGACAGGGATAGGGATACGCAGTATTTT.

This rearrangement joins TRBV2 to TRBJ2-3, with 7 nucleotides matching TRBD1. Germline V gives CDR1 SNHLY, CDR2 FYNNEI. V was clipped by 4 bases and J by 1 base; unmatched bases: 11. This CDR3 is built from 17 residues. CDR3 region: CASSGSFDRVRTDTQYF. The CDR3 DNA is TGTGCCAGCAGTGGTAGCTTTGACAGGGTACGCACAGATACGCAGTATTTT.

The CDR3 is CASSSRTGGVEQYF. In DNA form, the CDR3 reads TGTGCCAGCAGCTCTCGGACAGGGGGCGTCGAGCAGTACTTC. This chain connects TRBV7-8 to TRBJ2-7; 11 nucleotides agree with TRBD1. This CDR3 comprises 14 residues. Germline CDR1 reads SGHVS; CDR2 reads FQNEAQ. The junction had 5 bases not matched to a gene; V was cut back by 4 bases and J by 6 bases.